One and the same sample provided the 30 T cell receptor beta chains below, sequenced in a study of cytomegalovirus exposure and HLA in healthy donors. The primer mix had 60 Vbeta and 13 Jbeta primers. The repertoire was sequenced with immunoSEQ multiplex PCR; TCRdb's copy has only in-frame clones and lacks some. The sample holds about 200,000 clones. Sequences were obtained from PBMCs. The origin of the receptors is a boy aged 5-17 years in good health and CMV-seronegative.

This chain uses TRBV19 with TRBJ2-5, with 12 positions matching TRBD2. CDR1 and CDR2 (germline): LNHDA, SQIVND (reference sequence). With 6 bases clipped from V and 2 bases from J, the junction kept 4 bases outside the gene matches. The CDR3 length is 15 residues. The chain's CDR3 is CASSTSGGLQETQYF. The CDR3 DNA is TGTGCCAGTAGCACTAGCGGGGGGCTTCAAGAGACCCAGTACTTC. Full variable domain (rest looked up from reference TRBV19 and TRBJ2-5): DGGITQSPKYLFRKEGQNVTLSCEQNLNHDAMYWYRQDPGQGLRLIYYSQIVNDFQKGDIAEGYSVSREKKESFPLTVTSAQKNPTAFYLCASSTSGGLQETQYFGPGTRLLVL.

The chain links TRBV27 to TRBJ2-2; no clear D. The CDR3 runs 13 residues. From germline, CDR1 is MNHEY and CDR2 SMNVEV (reference sequence). Trimming cost V 6 bases and J 5 bases, with 10 bases left between them. CDR3 in DNA: TGTGCCAGCAGCTCCGGTTTGACCGGGGAGCTGTTTTTT. This translates into CASSSGLTGELFF.

The CDR3 region is CASSLVEGVPLYGYTF. CDR3 sequence (DNA): TGTGCCAGCAGCTTAGTGGAGGGAGTCCCTCTCTATGGCTACACCTTC. The chain employs TRBV7-2 and TRBJ1-2, with unresolved D. CDR3 length equals 16 residues. From germline, CDR1 is SGHTA and CDR2 FQGNSA. V shed 1 base and J shed 4 bases, with 16 bases lying between them. Filled out from reference TRBV7-2 and TRBJ1-2, the complete variable domain reads GAGVSQSPSNKVTEKGKDVELRCDPISGHTALYWYRQSLGQGLEFLIYFQGNSAPDKSGLPSDRFSAERTGGSVSTLTIQRTQQEDSAVYLCASSLVEGVPLYGYTFGSGTRLTVV.

The chain uses TRBV7-7 and TRBJ2-5; TRBD2 aligns across 13 bases. The J segment lost 8 bases and the V segment lost 2 bases, leaving 8 bases of the junction unmatched. The CDR3 totals 16 residues. Germline V gene data show CDR1 as SSHAT and CDR2 as FNYEAQ (reference sequence). The CDR3 loop is CASSLTTSGGPFTQYF. The CDR3 DNA follows: TGTGCCAGCAGCTTAACGACTAGCGGGGGGCCTTTCACCCAGTACTTC.

J is TRBJ2-1 and V is TRBV15, with D possibly TRBD1 on 6 matching bases. V lost 1 base to trimming and J lost 13 bases, with 11 bases between them. CDR3 length equals 12 residues. The germline gives CDR1 LNHNV, CDR2 YYDKDF (reference sequence). CDR3 sequence: CATSRVTGRQFF. The CDR3 coding sequence is TGTGCCACCAGCAGAGTGACAGGACGACAGTTCTTC.

J is TRBJ1-6 and V is TRBV9; D may be TRBD1 (6 bases). The CDR3 has 15 amino acids. The V gene's germline CDR1 is SGDLS and CDR2 YYNGEE. The germline V and J ends were trimmed by 3 bases and 7 bases, with 14 bases remaining between them. This CDR3 is CASSARDKGNSPLHF. As DNA, the CDR3 is TGTGCCAGCAGCGCCCGGGACAAGGGGAATTCACCCCTCCACTTT.

The rearrangement links TRBV5-4 to TRBJ2-3; D might be TRBD2 (5 bases). In germline, CDR1 is SGHNT, CDR2 YYREEE (reference sequence). The CDR3 totals 12 residues. Trimming took off 5 bases at V and 2 bases at J, with 6 bases between the two ends. The CDR3 sequence: CASRRATDTQYF. CDR3 in DNA: TGTGCCAGCAGGAGGGCCACAGATACGCAGTATTTT.

V and J are TRBV14 and TRBJ2-2, with 7 bases aligning to TRBD1. This CDR3 spans 15 amino acids. V shed 3 bases, J shed 6 bases, and the junction held 7 bases outside the gene matches. Germline CDR1 SGHDN, CDR2 FVKESK. The CDR3 loop is CASSHRQGSSGELFF. DNA for the CDR3: TGTGCCAGCAGCCATCGACAGGGCTCCTCCGGGGAGCTGTTTTTT. Full variable domain (rest looked up from reference TRBV14 and TRBJ2-2): EAGVTQFPSHSVIEKGQTVTLRCDPISGHDNLYWYRRVMGKEIKFLLHFVKESKQDESGMPNNRFLAERTGGTYSTLKVQPAELEDSGVYFCASSHRQGSSGELFFGEGSRLTVL.

The chain uses TRBV10-3 and TRBJ1-5; 12 bases align to TRBD1. The CDR3 is 17 residues long. Germline CDR1 and CDR2: ENHRY and SYGVKD. Trimming took 3 bases from V and 3 from J; bases not matched to a gene: 6. The CDR3 DNA follows: TGTGCCATCAGTGATCCGGGACAGGGGGCCCCCAATCAGCCCCAGCATTTT. Its protein product is CAISDPGQGAPNQPQHF.

V is TRBV4-3 and J is TRBJ1-4; the match to TRBD1 covers 7 bases. The CDR3 is made up of 15 amino acids. V shed 0 bases and J 7 bases; nucleotides not matched to a gene: 5. Germline-derived CDR1 and CDR2 are LGHNA and YSLEER. CDR3 coding DNA: TGCGCCAGCAGCCAAGATCACAGGGGCGGTGAAAAACTGTTTTTT. Protein: CASSQDHRGGEKLFF.

The V and J genes are TRBV19 and TRBJ2-2; possibly TRBD1 for D (5 bases). Germline CDR1 LNHDA, CDR2 SQIVND (reference sequence). V lost 10 bases to trimming and J lost 4 bases, with 16 bases between them. The CDR3 consists of 14 residues. CDR3 DNA: TGTGCCACACAGCAGGGCGCCGGCACCGGGGAGCTGTTTTTT. Translation: CATQQGAGTGELFF.

V gene TRBV6-1 combines with J gene TRBJ2-2; D is ambiguous. V was cut by 5 bases and J by 4 bases, with 11 bases left in between. Germline-derived CDR1 and CDR2 are MNHNS and SASEGT. The CDR3 consists of 14 residues. CDR3 residues: CASSPTRSTGELFF. For the CDR3, the DNA is TGTGCCAGCAGTCCGACTCGTAGCACCGGGGAGCTGTTTTTT.

The genes are TRBV25-1 and TRBJ2-7; 11 bases match TRBD2. Germline CDR1 is MGHDK and CDR2 is SYGVNS. Losses at the gene ends were 3 bases for V and 2 bases for J; bases not matched to a gene: 3. This CDR3 is built from 15 residues. The CDR3: CASSDLTSGTYEQYF. CDR3 DNA: TGTGCCAGCAGTGATTTGACTAGCGGGACCTACGAGCAGTACTTC.

The rearrangement uses TRBV5-4 and TRBJ1-1; D is unresolved. V lost 2 bases and J 0 bases, leaving 5 bases between the germline ends. This CDR3 contains 13 residues. The germline CDR1 and CDR2 sequences are SGHNT and YYREEE (reference sequence). The CDR3 nucleotides read TGTGCCAGCAGCTTCGGGATGAACACTGAAGCTTTCTTT. It encodes CASSFGMNTEAFF.

The J gene is TRBJ2-7, the V gene TRBV30, with a weak D call TRBD1 (7 bases). V shed 0 bases and J shed 2 bases, with 14 bases lying between them. Germline V gene data show CDR1 as GTSNPN and CDR2 as SVGIG (reference sequence). The CDR3 runs to 15 residues. The CDR3 DNA follows: TGTGCCTGGAGTGTAATCGGAGGGACAGCCTACGAGCAGTACTTC. Translated: CAWSVIGGTAYEQYF.

The chain couples TRBV19 to TRBJ1-2; no definite D call. V was trimmed by 5 bases and J by 8 bases, leaving 15 bases between them. Germline-derived CDR1 and CDR2 are LNHDA and SQIVND (reference sequence). The CDR3 spans 13 residues. The CDR3 nucleotides are TGTGCCAGTAGTCCTCTTCACCTCGGGGGCTACACCTTC. This sequence encodes CASSPLHLGGYTF.

The chain uses TRBV27 and TRBJ1-1; 11 bases are a match to TRBD1. The V gene's germline CDR1 is MNHEY and CDR2 SMNVEV (reference sequence). After removal of 4 bases from V and 0 bases from J, the junction contained 10 bases not matched to a gene. The CDR3 totals 18 residues. The CDR3 spells CASSYAGTGGKMNTEAFF. The DNA for the CDR3 is TGTGCCAGCAGTTATGCCGGGACAGGGGGTAAAATGAACACTGAAGCTTTCTTT.

The chain has TRBV7-2 and TRBJ1-3; no definite D call. Trimming pared 5 bases from V and 8 bases from J, leaving 10 bases between. Germline V gene sequence: CDR1 SGHTA, CDR2 FQGNSA. This CDR3 region has 12 residues. Here the CDR3 DNA reads TGTGCCAGCAGCCCCCACATATACACCATATATTTT. This sequence encodes CASSPHIYTIYF.

The V call is TRBV29-1, the J call TRBJ2-2; D may be TRBD1 (5 bases). The CDR3 totals 13 residues. V was trimmed by 3 bases and J by 3 bases, leaving 8 bases between them. CDR1 is SQVTM, CDR2 ANQGSEA, per germline. The CDR3 region is CSVDPGHTGELFF. The CDR3 DNA reads as TGCAGCGTTGATCCAGGGCACACCGGGGAGCTGTTTTTT.

The CDR3 region is CASSSGQVTYEQYF. The CDR3 nucleotides are TGTGCCAGCAGCTCGGGACAGGTGACCTACGAGCAGTACTTC. V usage is TRBV7-2 and J usage is TRBJ2-7; 8 bases align to TRBD1. Per the germline V gene, CDR1 is SGHTA and CDR2 is FQGNSA. The CDR3 loop spans 14 amino acids. V was clipped by 4 bases and J by 2 bases; unmatched bases: 4.

The chain couples TRBV7-8 to TRBJ2-1, with D perhaps TRBD2 (5 bases). The CDR3 runs 15 residues. With 3 bases removed from V and 4 bases from J, the gap between germline ends came to 13 bases. Germline V gene lookup returns CDR1 SGHVS and CDR2 FQNEAQ. The DNA of the CDR3 is TGTGCCAGCAGCTTTCCGGGAAAGGCATACAATGAGCAGTTCTTC. It specifies CASSFPGKAYNEQFF.

CDR3: CASTLLGTGGQEQYF. CDR3 DNA sequence: TGTGCCAGCACCCTCTTGGGGACAGGGGGTCAGGAGCAGTACTTC. The chain has TRBV28 and TRBJ2-7; 11 bases match TRBD1. The trim removed 7 bases at V and 7 bases at J, leaving 12 bases unmatched. This CDR3 is built from 15 residues. The germline CDR1 and CDR2 sequences are MDHEN and SYDVKM.

The rearrangement links TRBV11-1 to TRBJ1-1; no firm D call. CDR1 is SGHAT and CDR2 is FQDESV in the germline V gene (reference sequence). The CDR3 loop spans 15 amino acids. The V end was cut by 4 bases, the J end by 2 bases, with 14 bases between. This CDR3 reads CASSYIEVANTEAFF. In nucleotides, the CDR3 is TGTGCCAGCAGCTATATTGAGGTAGCTAACACTGAAGCTTTCTTT.

V usage is TRBV7-3 and J usage is TRBJ1-1; tentative D call: TRBD1 (6 bases). CDR3 length equals 15 residues. Germline V gene lookup returns CDR1 SGHTA and CDR2 FQGTGA. V was pared by 2 bases and J by 0 bases, with 10 bases between. CDR3 residues: CASSLEGVMNTEAFF. As DNA, the CDR3 is TGTGCCAGCAGCTTAGAGGGGGTAATGAACACTGAAGCTTTCTTT.

CDR3 residues: CASSLTGAGEQETQYF. DNA for the CDR3: TGTGCCAGCAGCCTGACCGGGGCGGGGGAGCAAGAGACCCAGTACTTC. The V gene is TRBV7-8, the J gene TRBJ2-5, with TRBD2 identical over 7 bases. V was clipped by 5 bases and J by 2 bases; unmatched bases: 11. Germline V gene sequence: CDR1 SGHVS, CDR2 FQNEAQ. The CDR3 contains 16 residues.

The J gene is TRBJ2-2, the V gene TRBV13, with TRBD2 identical over 8 bases. The CDR3 is 15 amino acids. The V and J ends lost 3 bases and 4 bases, in that order; junction bases with no gene match: 4. Germline V gene sequence: CDR1 PRHDT, CDR2 FYEKMQ (reference sequence). The CDR3 is CASSFSGESTGELFF. The CDR3 region has the DNA TGTGCCAGCAGCTTTAGCGGGGAGTCCACCGGGGAGCTGTTTTTT.

The chain couples TRBV5-4 to TRBJ2-3; D possibly corresponds to TRBD2 (6 bases). The V gene's germline CDR1 is SGHNT and CDR2 YYREEE (reference sequence). The CDR3 runs 15 residues. V lost 4 bases, J lost 3 bases, and 15 bases lay in between. CDR3 coding DNA: TGTGCCAGCAGCAGAAGGGACTGGACTACAGATACGCAGTATTTT. Protein sequence: CASSRRDWTTDTQYF.

The chain has TRBV4-1 and TRBJ1-2; D gene unclear. V was shortened by 4 bases and J by 2 bases, with 11 bases between the two germline ends. The CDR3 totals 14 residues. Germline V gene data show CDR1 as MGHRA and CDR2 as YSYEKL. The DNA for the CDR3 is TGCGCCAGCAGCCCCGATCGAGGGAACTATGGCTACACCTTC. Amino acid sequence: CASSPDRGNYGYTF.

The V gene is TRBV2, the J gene TRBJ1-6; 7 bases are a match to TRBD1. Per germline, CDR1 SNHLY and CDR2 FYNNEI. CDR3 length equals 16 residues. V shed 7 bases and J 7 bases; nucleotides not matched to a gene: 13. CDR3 coding DNA: TGTGCCAGCAAGGGTATGACAGGGTTGGCAAATTCACCCCTCCACTTT. Encoded protein: CASKGMTGLANSPLHF.

The chain carries TRBV18 and TRBJ2-5, with TRBD1 identical over 8 bases. The V segment lost 6 bases and the J segment 5 bases; nucleotides outside the gene matches: 14. This CDR3 comprises 16 residues. Looked up from germline, CDR1 is KGHSH and CDR2 is LQKENI. CDR3 sequence reads: CASSPGPGRQGETQYF. CDR3 sequence (DNA): TGTGCCAGCTCCCCAGGGCCCGGGCGACAGGGGGAGACCCAGTACTTC.